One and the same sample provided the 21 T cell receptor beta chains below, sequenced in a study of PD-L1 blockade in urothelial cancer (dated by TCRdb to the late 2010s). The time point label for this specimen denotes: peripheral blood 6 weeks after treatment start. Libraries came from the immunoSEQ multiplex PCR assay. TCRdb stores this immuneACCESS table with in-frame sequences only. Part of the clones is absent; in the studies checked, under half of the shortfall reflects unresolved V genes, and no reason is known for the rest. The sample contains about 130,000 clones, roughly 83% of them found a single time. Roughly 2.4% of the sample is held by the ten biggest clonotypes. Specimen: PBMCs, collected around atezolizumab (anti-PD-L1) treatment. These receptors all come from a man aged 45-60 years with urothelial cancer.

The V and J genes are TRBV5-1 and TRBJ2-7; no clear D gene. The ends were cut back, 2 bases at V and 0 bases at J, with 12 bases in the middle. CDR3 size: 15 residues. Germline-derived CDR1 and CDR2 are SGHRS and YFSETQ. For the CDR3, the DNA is TGCGCCAGCAGCTTAACAGTTCTATCCTCCTACGAGCAGTACTTC. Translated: CASSLTVLSSYEQYF.

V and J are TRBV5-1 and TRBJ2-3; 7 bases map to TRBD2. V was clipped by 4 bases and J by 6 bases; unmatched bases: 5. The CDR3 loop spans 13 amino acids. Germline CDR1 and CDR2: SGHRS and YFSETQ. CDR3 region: CASSTTSSDTQYF. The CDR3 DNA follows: TGCGCCAGCAGCACGACTAGCTCCGATACGCAGTATTTT.

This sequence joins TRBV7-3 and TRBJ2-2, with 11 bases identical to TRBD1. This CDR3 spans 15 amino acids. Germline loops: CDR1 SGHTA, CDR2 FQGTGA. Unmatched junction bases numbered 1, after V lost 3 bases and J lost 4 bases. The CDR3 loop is CASSLGQGVTGELFF. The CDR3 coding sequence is TGTGCCAGCAGCTTGGGACAGGGGGTCACCGGGGAGCTGTTTTTT.

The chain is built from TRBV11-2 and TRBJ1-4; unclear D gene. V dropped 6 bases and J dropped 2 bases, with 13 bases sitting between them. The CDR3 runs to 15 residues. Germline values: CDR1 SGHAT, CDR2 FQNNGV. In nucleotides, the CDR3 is TGTGCCAGCAGAGCGCCGGGAACTACTAATGAAAAACTGTTTTTT. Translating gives CASRAPGTTNEKLFF.

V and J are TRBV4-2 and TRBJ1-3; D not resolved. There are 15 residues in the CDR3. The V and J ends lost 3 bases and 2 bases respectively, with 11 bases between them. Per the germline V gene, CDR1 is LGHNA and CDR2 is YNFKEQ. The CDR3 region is CASSQKVLAGNTIYF. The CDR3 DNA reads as TGTGCCAGCAGCCAGAAAGTACTGGCTGGAAACACCATATATTTT.

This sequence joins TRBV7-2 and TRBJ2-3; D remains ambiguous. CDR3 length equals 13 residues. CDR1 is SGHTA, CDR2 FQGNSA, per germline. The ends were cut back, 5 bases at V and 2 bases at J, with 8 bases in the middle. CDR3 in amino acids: CASSRGVTDTQYF. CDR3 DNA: TGTGCCAGCAGCAGAGGAGTCACAGATACGCAGTATTTT.

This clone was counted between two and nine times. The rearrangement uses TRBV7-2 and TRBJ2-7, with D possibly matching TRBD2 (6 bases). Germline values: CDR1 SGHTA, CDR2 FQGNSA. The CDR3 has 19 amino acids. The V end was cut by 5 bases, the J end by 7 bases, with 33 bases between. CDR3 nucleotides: TGTGCCAGCAGCCCCCGCCTAGGCCCCCTGGTCGGGGGAGGCCTGGAGCAGTACTTC. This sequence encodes CASSPRLGPLVGGGLEQYF.

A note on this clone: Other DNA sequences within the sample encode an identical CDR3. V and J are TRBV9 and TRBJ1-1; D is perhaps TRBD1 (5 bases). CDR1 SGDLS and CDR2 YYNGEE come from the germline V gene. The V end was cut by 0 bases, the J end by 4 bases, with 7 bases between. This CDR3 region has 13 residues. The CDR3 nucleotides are TGTGCCAGCAGCGTAGAAAGGGGCACTGAAGCTTTCTTT. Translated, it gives CASSVERGTEAFF.

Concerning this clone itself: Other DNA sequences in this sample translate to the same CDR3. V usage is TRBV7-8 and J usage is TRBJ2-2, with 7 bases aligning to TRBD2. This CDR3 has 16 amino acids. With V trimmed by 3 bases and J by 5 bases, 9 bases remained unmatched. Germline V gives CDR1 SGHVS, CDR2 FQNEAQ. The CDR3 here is CASSLGRRENTGELFF. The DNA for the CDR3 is TGTGCCAGCAGCTTGGGTCGGCGGGAGAATACCGGGGAGCTGTTTTTT.

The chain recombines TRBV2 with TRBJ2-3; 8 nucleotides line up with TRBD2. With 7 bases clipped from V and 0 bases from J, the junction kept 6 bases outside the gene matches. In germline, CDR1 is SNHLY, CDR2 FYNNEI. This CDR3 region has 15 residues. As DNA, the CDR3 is TGTGCCAGCAAACGGGAGGGCTTTAGCACAGATACGCAGTATTTT. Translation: CASKREGFSTDTQYF.

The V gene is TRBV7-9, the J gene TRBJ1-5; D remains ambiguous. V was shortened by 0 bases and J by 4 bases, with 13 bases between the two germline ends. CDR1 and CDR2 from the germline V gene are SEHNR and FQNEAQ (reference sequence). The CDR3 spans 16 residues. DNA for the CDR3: TGTGCCAGCAGCTTAGCAGGCCCAGGTCCAAATCAGCCCCAGCATTTT. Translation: CASSLAGPGPNQPQHF.

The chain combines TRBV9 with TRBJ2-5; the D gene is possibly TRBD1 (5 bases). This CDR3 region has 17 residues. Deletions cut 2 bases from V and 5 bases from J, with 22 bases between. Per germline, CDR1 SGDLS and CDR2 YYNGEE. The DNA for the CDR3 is TGTGCCAGCAGCGTGGGTGGGGCAGGGATTGTGGGGGAGACCCAGTACTTC. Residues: CASSVGGAGIVGETQYF.

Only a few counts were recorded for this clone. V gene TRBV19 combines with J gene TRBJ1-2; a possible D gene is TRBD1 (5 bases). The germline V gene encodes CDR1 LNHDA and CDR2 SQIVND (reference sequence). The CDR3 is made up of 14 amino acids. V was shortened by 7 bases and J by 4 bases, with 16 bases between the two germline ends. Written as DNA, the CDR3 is TGTGCCAGTACCCCGCTCAGGGACTCCTATGGCTACACCTTC. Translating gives CASTPLRDSYGYTF.

CDR3 DNA sequence: TGTGCCACCCTACCCGACATCAACTATGGCTACACCTTC. It encodes CATLPDINYGYTF. J is TRBJ1-2 and V is TRBV2; D is undetermined. CDR1 is SNHLY, CDR2 FYNNEI, per germline. V dropped 10 bases and J dropped 2 bases, with 14 bases sitting between them. CDR3 length equals 13 residues.

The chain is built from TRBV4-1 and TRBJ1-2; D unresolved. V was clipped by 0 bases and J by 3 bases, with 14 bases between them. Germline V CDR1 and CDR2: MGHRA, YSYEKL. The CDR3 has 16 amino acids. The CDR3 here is CASSQDFGGYDYGYTF. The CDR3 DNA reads TGCGCCAGCAGCCAAGATTTTGGCGGTTACGACTATGGCTACACCTTC.

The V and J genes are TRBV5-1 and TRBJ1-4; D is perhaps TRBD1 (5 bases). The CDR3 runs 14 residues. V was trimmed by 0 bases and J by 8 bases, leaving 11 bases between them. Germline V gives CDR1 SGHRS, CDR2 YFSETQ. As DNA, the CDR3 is TGCGCCAGCAGCTTGGCCGTGGGGCGGGAAAAACTGTTTTTT. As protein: CASSLAVGREKLFF.

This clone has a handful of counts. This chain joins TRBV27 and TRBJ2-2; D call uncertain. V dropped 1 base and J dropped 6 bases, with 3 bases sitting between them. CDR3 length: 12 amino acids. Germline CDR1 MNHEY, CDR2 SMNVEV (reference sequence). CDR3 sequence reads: CASSLFAGELFF. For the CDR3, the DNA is TGTGCCAGCAGTTTATTCGCCGGGGAGCTGTTTTTT.

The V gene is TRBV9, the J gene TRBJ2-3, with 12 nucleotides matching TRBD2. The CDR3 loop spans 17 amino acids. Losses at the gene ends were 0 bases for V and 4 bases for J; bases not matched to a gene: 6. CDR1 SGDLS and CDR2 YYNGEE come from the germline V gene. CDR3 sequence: CASSVEASGRGADTQYF. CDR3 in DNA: TGTGCCAGCAGCGTAGAGGCTAGCGGGAGGGGCGCAGATACGCAGTATTTT.

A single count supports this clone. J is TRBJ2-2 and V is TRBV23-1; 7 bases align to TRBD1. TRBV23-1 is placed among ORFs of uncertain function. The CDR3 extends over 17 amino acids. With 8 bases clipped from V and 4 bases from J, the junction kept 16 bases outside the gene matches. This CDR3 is CASGQDSTGVVTGELFF. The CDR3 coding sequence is TGCGCCAGCGGGCAAGACTCAACAGGGGTCGTCACCGGGGAGCTGTTTTTT.

The chain's CDR3 is CASRGSRQGQAFF. CDR3 nucleotide sequence: TGTGCCAGCAGGGGGTCCCGACAGGGACAAGCTTTCTTT. The chain is built from TRBV2 and TRBJ1-1, with 7 bases lining up with TRBD1. Losses at the gene ends were 6 bases for V and 9 bases for J; bases not matched to a gene: 10. Germline V lookup: CDR1 SNHLY, CDR2 FYNNEI. The CDR3 consists of 13 residues.

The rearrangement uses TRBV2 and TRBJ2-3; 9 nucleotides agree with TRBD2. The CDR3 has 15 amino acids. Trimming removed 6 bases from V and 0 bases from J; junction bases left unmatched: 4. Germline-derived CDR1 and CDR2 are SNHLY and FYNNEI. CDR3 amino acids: CASRGTSQSTDTQYF. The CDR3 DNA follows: TGTGCCAGCAGGGGGACTAGCCAGAGCACAGATACGCAGTATTTT.